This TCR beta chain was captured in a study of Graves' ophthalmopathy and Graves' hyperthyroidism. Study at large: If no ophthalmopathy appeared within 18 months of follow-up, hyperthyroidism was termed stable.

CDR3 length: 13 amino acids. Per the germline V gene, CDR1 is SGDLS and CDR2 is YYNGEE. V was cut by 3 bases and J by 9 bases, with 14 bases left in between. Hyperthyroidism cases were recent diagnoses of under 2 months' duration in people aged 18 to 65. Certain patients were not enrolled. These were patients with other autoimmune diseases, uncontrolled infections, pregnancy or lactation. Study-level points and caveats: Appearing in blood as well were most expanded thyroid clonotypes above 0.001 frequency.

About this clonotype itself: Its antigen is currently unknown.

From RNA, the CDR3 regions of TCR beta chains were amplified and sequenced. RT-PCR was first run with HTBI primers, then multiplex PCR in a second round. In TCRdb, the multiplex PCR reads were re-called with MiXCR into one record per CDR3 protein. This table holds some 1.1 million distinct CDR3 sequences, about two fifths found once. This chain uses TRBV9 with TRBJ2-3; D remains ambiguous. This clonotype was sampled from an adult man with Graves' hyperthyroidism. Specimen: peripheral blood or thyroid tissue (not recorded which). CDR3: CASSESSSDTQYF. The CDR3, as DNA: TGTGCCAGCAGCGAATCGTCATCGGACACGCAGTATTTT.